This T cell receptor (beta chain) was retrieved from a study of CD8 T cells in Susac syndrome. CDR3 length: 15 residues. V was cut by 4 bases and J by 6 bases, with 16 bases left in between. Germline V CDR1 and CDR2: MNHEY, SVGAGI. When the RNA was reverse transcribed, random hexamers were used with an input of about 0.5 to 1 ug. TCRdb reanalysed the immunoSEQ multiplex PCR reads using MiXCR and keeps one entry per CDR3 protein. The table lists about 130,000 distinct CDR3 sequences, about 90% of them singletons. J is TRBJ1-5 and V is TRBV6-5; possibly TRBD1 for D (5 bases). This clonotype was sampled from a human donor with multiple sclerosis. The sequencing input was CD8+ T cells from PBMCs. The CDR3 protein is CASSLGSGWGQPQHF. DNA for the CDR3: TGTGCCAGCAGTTTGGGGTCAGGGTGGGGTCAGCCCCAGCATTTT.